The 13 T cell receptor beta chains below were found in one sample sequenced in a study of cytomegalovirus exposure and HLA in healthy donors. The PCR made use of 60 Vbeta and 13 Jbeta primers. This table comes from immunoSEQ multiplex PCR, and its TCRdb copy is limited to in-frame clones, with some not included. The sample includes 97,000 or so clones, over 8% seen only once; the top ten take about 5%. Sequenced material: PBMCs. The receptors derive from a man between 45 and 60 years old in good health and CMV-seropositive.

V and J are TRBV2 and TRBJ2-6, with TRBD1 matching 10 bases. CDR1 and CDR2 from the germline V gene are SNHLY and FYNNEI. The CDR3 loop spans 17 amino acids. With 4 bases clipped from V and 4 bases from J, the junction kept 7 bases outside the gene matches. DNA for the CDR3: TGTGCCAGCAGTGCTGACAGGGGGCGTGGAGGGGCCAACGTCCTGACTTTC. It translates to CASSADRGRGGANVLTF.

This clone was recorded many times. The chain uses TRBV11-2 and TRBJ2-3, with no clear D. V shed 3 bases and J shed 1 base, with 8 bases lying between them. Germline V gene data show CDR1 as SGHAT and CDR2 as FQNNGV. The CDR3 runs to 14 residues. In DNA, the CDR3 is TGTGCCAGCAGCTTCGACTTACGCACAGATACGCAGTATTTT. This gives the protein CASSFDLRTDTQYF.

The J gene is TRBJ2-7, the V gene TRBV5-6, with a tentative D call TRBD2 (6 bases). This CDR3 region has 13 residues. Between the trimmed V and J ends, which lost 6 bases and 6 bases, there was a span of 16 bases. CDR1 SGHDT and CDR2 YYEEEE come from the germline V gene. DNA for the CDR3: TGTGCCAGCACCCTGATCGAGGGAGGCGAGCAGTACTTC. Protein: CASTLIEGGEQYF.

This clone was seen many times. This CDR3 is CASSSQLAGAADTQYF. As DNA, the CDR3 is TGTGCCAGCAGCTCCCAGCTAGCGGGAGCAGCAGATACGCAGTATTTT. The rearrangement uses TRBV7-8 and TRBJ2-3; 10 bases agree with TRBD2. The germline gives CDR1 SGHVS, CDR2 FQNEAQ. The J segment lost 4 bases and the V segment lost 4 bases, leaving 8 bases of the junction unmatched. The CDR3 totals 16 residues. Full variable domain (missing parts from reference TRBV7-8 and TRBJ2-3): GAGVSQSPRYKVAKRGQDVALRCDPISGHVSLFWYQQALGQGPEFLTYFQNEAQLDKSGLPSDRFFAERPEGSVSTLKIQRTQQEDSAVYLCASSSQLAGAADTQYFGPGTRLTVL.

V and J are TRBV6-1 and TRBJ1-4, with 8 bases fitting TRBD1. Germline CDR1 MNHNS, CDR2 SASEGT. The CDR3 spans 14 residues. Trimming removed 6 bases from V and 12 bases from J; junction bases left unmatched: 12. CDR3 loop: CASSVDREFIELFF. The CDR3 DNA is TGTGCCAGCAGCGTGGACAGGGAGTTTATAGAACTGTTTTTT.

The V call is TRBV5-4, the J call TRBJ2-1; 9 bases align to TRBD1. The CDR3 has 15 amino acids. Germline values: CDR1 SGHNT, CDR2 YYREEE (reference sequence). V was pared by 2 bases and J by 2 bases, with 2 bases of the junction left unmatched. The CDR3 DNA reads as TGTGCCAGCAGCTTTGACAGGGGGGCCTACAATGAGCAGTTCTTC. Translated, it gives CASSFDRGAYNEQFF.

This clone was picked up a small number of times. V gene TRBV2 combines with J gene TRBJ2-1; D possibly corresponds to TRBD2 (5 bases). The CDR3 contains 13 residues. Germline CDR1 and CDR2: SNHLY and FYNNEI. V lost 10 bases, J lost 3 bases, and 13 bases lay in between. CDR3 bases: TGTGCCACCGCTGGACGGGACTACAATGAGCAGTTCTTC. Amino acid sequence: CATAGRDYNEQFF.

The V call is TRBV6-6, the J call TRBJ2-7; tentatively, D is TRBD1 (5 bases). The V and J ends lost 8 bases and 0 bases respectively, with 14 bases between them. Germline CDR1 is MNHNY and CDR2 is SVGAGI (reference sequence). This CDR3 has 14 amino acids. CDR3 loop: CASGVDSSSYEQYF. In nucleotides, the CDR3 is TGTGCCAGCGGCGTCGACAGTTCCTCCTACGAGCAGTACTTC.

The chain links TRBV7-9 to TRBJ1-1; no definite D call. CDR3 length: 14 residues. Germline V gene lookup returns CDR1 SEHNR and CDR2 FQNEAQ (reference sequence). Between the trimmed V and J ends, which lost 2 bases and 0 bases, there was a span of 7 bases. In nucleotides, the CDR3 is TGTGCCAGCAGCTTAAGAGAGATGAACACTGAAGCTTTCTTT. The encoded protein is CASSLREMNTEAFF.

The CDR3 is CASTTGGSGANVLTF. The CDR3 DNA reads as TGTGCCAGCACCACAGGGGGCTCTGGGGCCAACGTCCTGACTTTC. The genes are TRBV6-5 and TRBJ2-6; 8 nucleotides line up with TRBD1. J gave up 0 bases and V 7 bases, and 2 bases lay outside the gene matches. Germline V gene data show CDR1 as MNHEY and CDR2 as SVGAGI. This CDR3 spans 15 amino acids.

The rearrangement uses TRBV5-6 and TRBJ1-2; a possible D gene is TRBD1 (5 bases). Trimming took off 4 bases at V and 4 bases at J, with 17 bases between the two ends. CDR1 SGHDT and CDR2 YYEEEE come from the germline V gene. The CDR3 sequence is 15 residues long. The CDR3 DNA is TGTGCCAGCAGCCCAGGACAAGGCCCTCGCTATGGCTACACCTTC. It is translated as CASSPGQGPRYGYTF. Complete variable domain (other parts from reference TRBV5-6 and TRBJ1-2): DAGVTQSPTHLIKTRGQQVTLRCSPKSGHDTVSWYQQALGQGPQFIFQYYEEEERQRGNFPDRFSGHQFPNYSSELNVNALLLGDSALYLCASSPGQGPRYGYTFGSGTRLTVV.

J is TRBJ1-1 and V is TRBV4-2; 8 bases are shared with TRBD1. CDR1 is LGHNA and CDR2 is YNFKEQ in the germline V gene. V gave up 1 base and J gave up 1 base; unmatched junction bases: 2. This CDR3 contains 15 residues. CDR3 residues: CASSQVGTGNTEAFF. CDR3 in DNA: TGTGCCAGCAGCCAAGTAGGGACAGGGAACACTGAAGCTTTCTTT.

This clone has at least ten counts. This sequence joins TRBV6-1 and TRBJ2-5; TRBD2 matches at 9 bases. This CDR3 has 17 amino acids. Germline V gives CDR1 MNHNS, CDR2 SASEGT. The J segment lost 1 base and the V segment lost 6 bases, leaving 12 bases of the junction unmatched. The DNA for the CDR3 is TGTGCCAGCAGGGAACGGGCTAGCGGGAACAGCCAAGAGACCCAGTACTTC. It is translated as CASRERASGNSQETQYF.